Listed below are T cell receptor beta chains from one sample, sequenced in a study of T cell changes during pregnancy in multiple sclerosis. The method was immunoSEQ multiplex PCR; TCRdb's version includes in-frame clones alone and lacks a portion of them. The repertoire holds around 70,000 clones, more than 90% seen once, with roughly 3.3% in the top ten. The material sequenced was peripheral blood, taken after pregnancy. These receptors all stem from a female donor in good health, enrolled as a control in a pregnancy study. CDR3s include the opening cysteine and the closing phenylalanine or tryptophan. A D gene is named only where the DNA matches it firmly. Clone size is not always given. Where it is, it says once, few, many or a class for expanded clones.

>-|TRBV7-8|TRBJ2-2|TRBD1
CASSFTGGLELFF
TGTGCCAGCAGCTTCACAGGGGGTTTGGAGCTGTTTTTT
>once|TRBV2|TRBJ2-7|-
CASSRGGYEQYF
TGTGCCAGCAGTAGGGGTGGCTACGAGCAGTACTTC
>-|TRBV11-1|TRBJ2-5|-
CASTLSVQETQYF
TGTGCCAGCACGCTGAGCGTACAAGAGACCCAGTACTTC
>-|TRBV5-1|TRBJ1-1|TRBD1
CASSATGGNTEAFF
TGCGCCAGCAGCGCGACAGGGGGGAACACTGAAGCTTTCTTT
>-|TRBV19|TRBJ1-5|TRBD1
CAGGTGTGNNQPQHF
TGTGCCGGGGGAACCGGGACAGGGAACAATCAGCCCCAGCATTTT
>-|TRBV15|TRBJ1-6|TRBD1
CATSSLRPDRPSSYNSPLHF
TGTGCCACCAGCAGTCTTCGACCGGACAGGCCTAGCTCCTATAATTCACCCCTCCACTTT
>-|TRBV11-2|TRBJ2-7|TRBD1
CASSLDRFPLRDRGSHEQYF
TGTGCCAGCAGCTTAGATCGCTTCCCCCTCAGGGACAGGGGTTCCCACGAGCAGTACTTC
>-|TRBV30|TRBJ1-5|TRBD1
CACGGQGAQPQHF
TGTGCCTGTGGGGGACAGGGCGCTCAGCCCCAGCATTTT
>-|TRBV28|TRBJ2-7|TRBD1
CASSLGGQGHEQYF
TGTGCCAGCAGTTTAGGGGGACAGGGTCACGAGCAGTACTTC
>-|TRBV28|TRBJ1-3|TRBD1
CASSQGQFSGNTIYF
TGTGCCAGCAGCCAGGGACAGTTCTCTGGAAACACCATATATTTT
>-|TRBV5-1|TRBJ2-7|-
CASSPGDSSYEQYF
TGCGCCAGCAGCCCGGGTGACAGCTCCTACGAGCAGTACTTC
>-|TRBV4-1|TRBJ2-7|-
CASSQVAAYEQYF
TGCGCCAGCAGCCAAGTAGCAGCCTACGAGCAGTACTTC
>once|TRBV27|TRBJ1-6|-
CASSPGGGSSPLHF
TGTGCCAGCAGCCCCGGGGGAGGGAGTTCACCCCTCCACTTT
>-|TRBV28|TRBJ1-2|-
CASGRPGNGYTF
TGTGCCAGTGGGCGCCCCGGAAATGGCTACACCTTC
>-|TRBV27|TRBJ1-1|TRBD1
CASSFLDRVNTEAFF
TGTGCCAGCAGTTTCCTGGACAGGGTTAACACTGAAGCTTTCTTT
>-|TRBV18|TRBJ1-1|TRBD1
CASSRRTGNTEAFF
TGTGCCAGCTCACGTAGGACAGGGAACACTGAAGCTTTCTTT
>once|TRBV29-1|TRBJ2-3|TRBD2
CSGAASGRADTQYF
TGCAGCGGCGCGGCTAGCGGGAGAGCCGATACGCAGTATTTT
>-|TRBV7-2|TRBJ2-1|TRBD2
CASSPWTSGTYEQFF
TGTGCCAGCAGCCCTTGGACTAGCGGGACTTATGAGCAGTTCTTC
>-|TRBV18|TRBJ2-6|-
CASSPQGPGANVLTF
TGTGCCAGCTCACCACAGGGGCCTGGGGCCAACGTCCTGACTTTC
>few|TRBV21-1|TRBJ1-2|-
CASSRSRDRGHGYTF
TGTGCCAGCAGCAGATCCCGGGACAGGGGGCATGGCTACACCTTC
>-|TRBV5-4|TRBJ2-3|TRBD2
CASSRIEIAGGQDTQYF
TGTGCCAGCAGCCGGATCGAAATAGCGGGGGGGCAAGATACGCAGTATTTT
>-|TRBV6-5|TRBJ2-5|-
CASSYSSGQETQYF
TGTGCCAGCAGTTACTCTAGCGGCCAAGAGACCCAGTACTTC
>-|TRBV11-2|TRBJ1-1|-
CASSPRAGPNTEAFF
TGTGCCAGCAGCCCCCGGGCAGGGCCGAACACTGAAGCTTTCTTT
>-|TRBV11-2|TRBJ2-1|-
CASSLQGRYNEQFF
TGTGCCAGCAGCTTGCAGGGGCGGTACAATGAGCAGTTCTTC
>-|TRBV5-1|TRBJ2-5|-
CASSLDRETQYF
TGCGCCAGCAGCTTGGACAGAGAGACCCAGTACTTC
>-|TRBV13|TRBJ2-7|TRBD2
CASRTGTSDDEQYF
TGTGCCAGCAGGACCGGGACTAGTGACGACGAGCAGTACTTC
>-|TRBV4-2|TRBJ2-2|TRBD2
CASSQESGVTGELFF
TGTGCCAGCAGCCAAGAAAGCGGGGTTACCGGGGAGCTGTTTTTT